The 12 T cell receptor beta chains below all came from one sample that was sequenced in a study of T cell responses to AZD1222 COVID-19 vaccine. Libraries were prepared by immunoSEQ multiplex PCR; TCRdb keeps only in-frame clonotypes and omits some of them. The sample has around 100,000 clones; about 87% are singletons. The material was peripheral blood, obtained on day 0 of AZD1222 vaccination. Receptors originate from an adult in good health.

This rearrangement joins TRBV4-2 to TRBJ1-3; D uncertain. V was shortened by 1 base and J by 0 bases, with 10 bases between the two germline ends. The CDR3 runs 16 residues. Germline V gene sequence: CDR1 LGHNA, CDR2 YNFKEQ. The CDR3 DNA follows: TGTGCCAGCAGCCAAGCAGACGGTTCCTCTGGAAACACCATATATTTT. Residues: CASSQADGSSGNTIYF.

This sequence joins TRBV28 and TRBJ2-6, with D perhaps being TRBD1 or TRBD2 (5 bases each). CDR3 length: 19 amino acids. Trimming stripped 6 bases from V and 1 base from J, with 22 bases between. Germline loops: CDR1 MDHEN, CDR2 SYDVKM. CDR3: CASSGAGTQGWSGANVLTF. The CDR3 DNA follows: TGTGCCAGCAGCGGGGCCGGGACCCAGGGATGGTCTGGGGCCAACGTCCTGACTTTC.

The rearrangement joins TRBV24-1 to TRBJ1-1, with D tentatively TRBD1 (5 bases). CDR1 is KGHDR, CDR2 SFDVKD, per germline. CDR3 length equals 12 residues. V shed 1 base and J shed 13 bases, with 12 bases lying between them. The CDR3 bases are TGTGCCACCAGTGATTTCATGGGGACGATTTTCTTT. It yields the protein CATSDFMGTIFF.

The chain is built from TRBV5-1 and TRBJ2-1; weak D call: TRBD1 (7 bases). The CDR3 extends over 13 amino acids. Trimming left V 2 bases short and J 5 bases short, with 8 bases between. Germline values: CDR1 SGHRS, CDR2 YFSETQ. CDR3 amino acids: CASSFRGDNEQFF. The CDR3 DNA reads as TGCGCCAGCAGCTTCAGGGGGGACAATGAGCAGTTCTTC. Combining the CDR3 with reference TRBV5-1 and TRBJ2-1 gives the whole variable domain KAGVTQTPRYLIKTRGQQVTLSCSPISGHRSVSWYQQTPGQGLQFLFEYFSETQRNKGNFPGRFSGRQFSNSRSEMNVSTLELGDSALYLCASSFRGDNEQFFGPGTRLTVL.

J is TRBJ2-7 and V is TRBV6-5, with D possibly being TRBD1 (6 bases). The germline gives CDR1 MNHEY, CDR2 SVGAGI. This CDR3 is built from 14 residues. The ends were cut back, 6 bases at V and 0 bases at J, with 12 bases in the middle. The CDR3, as DNA: TGTGCCAGCAGGCCAGGGGAAATCTCCTACGAGCAGTACTTC. This translates into CASRPGEISYEQYF.

The V and J genes are TRBV3-1 (or the pseudogene TRBV3-2) and TRBJ1-3; 7 nucleotides align to TRBD1. The germline gives CDR1 LGHDT, CDR2 YNNKEL (reference sequence). The V segment lost 3 bases and the J segment 2 bases; nucleotides outside the gene matches: 1. CDR3 size: 14 residues. Here the CDR3 reads CASSQGTAGNTIYF. The CDR3 coding sequence is TGTGCCAGCAGCCAGGGGACAGCTGGAAACACCATATATTTT.

The rearrangement links TRBV7-2 to TRBJ1-2; 7 nucleotides line up with TRBD1. The junction had 14 bases not matched to a gene; V was cut back by 5 bases and J by 5 bases. The V gene's germline CDR1 is SGHTA and CDR2 FQGNSA. The CDR3 loop spans 16 amino acids. The CDR3 sequence is CASSLQRLAGQYGYTF. The DNA of the CDR3 is TGTGCCAGCAGCCTCCAACGTCTGGCGGGACAGTATGGCTACACCTTC.

The chain links TRBV15 to TRBJ2-7, with a tentative D call TRBD2 (5 bases). Deletions cut 0 bases from V and 3 bases from J, with 15 bases between. CDR1 is LNHNV, CDR2 YYDKDF, per germline (reference sequence). The length of the CDR3 is 16 residues. The CDR3 bases are TGTGCCACCAGCAGAGATTTGCGGGTAGTAGGCTACGAGCAGTACTTC. It translates to CATSRDLRVVGYEQYF.

This clone was found a few times. The rearrangement links TRBV28 to TRBJ2-7; 10 nucleotides line up with TRBD1. V shed 7 bases, J shed 5 bases, and the junction held 8 bases outside the gene matches. Per germline, CDR1 MDHEN and CDR2 SYDVKM. The CDR3 spans 14 residues. The CDR3 bases are TGTGCCAGCAATCCGCCGGGGACAGGGGACGAGCAGTACTTC. This sequence encodes CASNPPGTGDEQYF.

This clone was recorded once. The chain has TRBV5-8 and TRBJ2-7; D gene ambiguous. CDR3 size: 14 residues. V lost 0 bases to trimming and J lost 3 bases, with 10 bases between them. Germline CDR1 and CDR2: SGHTS and YDEGEE. This CDR3 reads CASSLAGNHYEQYF. DNA of the CDR3: TGTGCCAGCAGCTTGGCCGGAAACCACTACGAGCAGTACTTC.

Here the CDR3 reads CASSLHGNTEAFF. CDR3 sequence (DNA): TGTGCCAGCAGCCTCCACGGGAACACTGAAGCTTTCTTT. The chain has TRBV7-2 and TRBJ1-1; no definite D call. Germline values: CDR1 SGHTA, CDR2 FQGNSA. The CDR3 extends over 13 amino acids. Trimming left V 5 bases short and J 1 base short, with 8 bases between. The entire variable domain, with the rest obtained from reference TRBV7-2 and TRBJ1-1, is as follows: GAGVSQSPSNKVTEKGKDVELRCDPISGHTALYWYRQSLGQGLEFLIYFQGNSAPDKSGLPSDRFSAERTGGSVSTLTIQRTQQEDSAVYLCASSLHGNTEAFFGQGTRLTVV.

The J gene is TRBJ1-1, the V gene TRBV10-2; D gene uncertain. The CDR3 sequence is 12 residues long. V lost 6 bases, J lost 7 bases, and 12 bases lay in between. Germline values: CDR1 WSHSY, CDR2 SAAADI. CDR3 coding DNA: TGCGCCAGCAGACAGACGGATTATGAAGCTTTCTTT. This codes for CASRQTDYEAFF.